The clone carrying this T cell receptor (beta chain) has just a few counts. Its antigen is as yet unknown. This CDR3 comprises 13 residues. The V end was cut by 5 bases, the J end by 4 bases, with 9 bases between. Per germline, CDR1 SGHTA and CDR2 FQGNSA. Via MiXCR, TCRdb re-called the reads, giving one row per CDR3 protein. The data hold about 340,000 distinct CDR3 sequences, with almost 30% observed a single time. The sample belongs to a study of T cell repertoires in cytomegalovirus infection. Turning to the study itself: Used in the study were CMV epitopes, some recently identified and HLA-C-restricted, others well-studied and HLA-B-restricted. Based on public TCR beta signatures, there were indications of CMV infection and of a matching HLA type. Study observations and caveats: Individuals carrying CMV plus the relevant HLA were identified by cumulative frequency of public TCR beta families. The ex vivo response was dominated by HLA-C-restricted CMV-specific TCR beta clonotypes.

The chain combines TRBV7-2 with TRBJ2-1; D uncertain. Sequencing used cultured PBMCs, obtained from culture after CMV antigen stimulation. The sequence was collected from a human donor in good health (CMV status not recorded). Some clones in this sample may be carry-over from other donors' samples. The CDR3 DNA is TGTGCCAGCAGCCTAAAGCGTTACAATGAGCAGTTCTTC. Translating it yields CASSLKRYNEQFF. The whole variable domain, filled in from reference TRBV7-2 and TRBJ2-1, reads GAGVSQSPSNKVTEKGKDVELRCDPISGHTALYWYRQSLGQGLEFLIYFQGNSAPDKSGLPSDRFSAERTGGSVSTLTIQRTQQEDSAVYLCASSLKRYNEQFFGPGTRLTVL.